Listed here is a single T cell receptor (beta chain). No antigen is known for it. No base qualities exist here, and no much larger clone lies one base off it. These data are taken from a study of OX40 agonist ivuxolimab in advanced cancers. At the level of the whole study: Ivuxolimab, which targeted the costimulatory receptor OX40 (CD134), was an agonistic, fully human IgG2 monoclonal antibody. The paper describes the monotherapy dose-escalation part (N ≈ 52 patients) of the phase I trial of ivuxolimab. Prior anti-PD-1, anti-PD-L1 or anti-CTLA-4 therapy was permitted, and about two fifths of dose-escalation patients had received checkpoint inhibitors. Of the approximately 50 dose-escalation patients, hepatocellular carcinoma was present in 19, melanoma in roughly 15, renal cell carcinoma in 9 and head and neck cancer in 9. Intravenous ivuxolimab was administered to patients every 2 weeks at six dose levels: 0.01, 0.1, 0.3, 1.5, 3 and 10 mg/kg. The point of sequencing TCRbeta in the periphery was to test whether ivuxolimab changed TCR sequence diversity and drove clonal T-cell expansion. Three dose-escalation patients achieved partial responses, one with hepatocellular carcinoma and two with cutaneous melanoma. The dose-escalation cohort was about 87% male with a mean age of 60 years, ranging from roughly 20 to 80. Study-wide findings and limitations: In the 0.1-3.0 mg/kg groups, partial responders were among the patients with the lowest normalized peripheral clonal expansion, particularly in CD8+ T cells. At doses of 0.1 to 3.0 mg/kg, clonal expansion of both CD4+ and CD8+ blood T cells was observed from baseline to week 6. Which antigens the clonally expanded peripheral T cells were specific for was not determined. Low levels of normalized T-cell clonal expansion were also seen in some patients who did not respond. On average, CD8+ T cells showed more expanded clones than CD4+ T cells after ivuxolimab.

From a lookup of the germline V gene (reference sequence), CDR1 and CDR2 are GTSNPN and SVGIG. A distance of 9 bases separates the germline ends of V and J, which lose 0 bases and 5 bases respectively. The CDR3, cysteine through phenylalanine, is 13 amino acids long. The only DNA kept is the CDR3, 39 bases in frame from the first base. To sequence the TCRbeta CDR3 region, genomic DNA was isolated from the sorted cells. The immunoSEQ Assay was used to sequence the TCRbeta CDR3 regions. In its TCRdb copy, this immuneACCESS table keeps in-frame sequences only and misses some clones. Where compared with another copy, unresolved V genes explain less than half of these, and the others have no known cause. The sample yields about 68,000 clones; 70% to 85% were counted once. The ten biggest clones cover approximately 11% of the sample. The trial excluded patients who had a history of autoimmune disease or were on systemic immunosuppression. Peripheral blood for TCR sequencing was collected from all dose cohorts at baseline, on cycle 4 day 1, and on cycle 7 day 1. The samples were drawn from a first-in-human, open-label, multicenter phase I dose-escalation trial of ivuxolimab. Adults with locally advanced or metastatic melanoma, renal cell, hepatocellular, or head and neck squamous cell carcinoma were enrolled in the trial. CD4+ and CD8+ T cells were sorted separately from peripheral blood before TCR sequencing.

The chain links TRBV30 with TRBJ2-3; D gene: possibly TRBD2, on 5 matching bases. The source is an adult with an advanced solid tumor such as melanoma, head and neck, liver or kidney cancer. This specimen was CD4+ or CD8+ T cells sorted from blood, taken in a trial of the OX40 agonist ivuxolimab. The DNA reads TGTGCCTGGAGTGTGGACGGAGGAGATACGCAGTATTTT. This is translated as CAWSVDGGDTQYF.